The 9 T cell receptor beta chains in this list originate from one sample, sequenced in a study of blood T cell repertoires in COVID-19. Method: immunoSEQ multiplex PCR; TCRdb's copy keeps in-frame clones and lacks some. The sample includes around 94,000 clones, roughly 81% seen only once; the top ten take over 9.5%. The sample consisted of peripheral blood. Receptors originate from a man aged 35-49 years with active or convalescent COVID-19.

In DNA, the CDR3 is TGTGCCAGCAGCCAAGGTTCTGGGACAGGTTATTCACCCCTCCACTTT. Translation: CASSQGSGTGYSPLHF. The chain employs TRBV3-1 (or the pseudogene TRBV3-2) and TRBJ1-6; 8 bases fit TRBD1. The CDR3 totals 16 residues. Germline loops: CDR1 LGHDT, CDR2 YNNKEL (reference sequence). V dropped 1 base and J dropped 8; count of bases not matched to a gene: 7.

The DNA for the CDR3 is TGTGCCAGTAGTCCCCGGGGGGGGTCCGATAGCAATCAGCCCCAGCATTTT. Encoded protein: CASSPRGGSDSNQPQHF. The chain carries TRBV19 and TRBJ1-5, with TRBD1 as a possible D gene (5 bases). The V gene lost 5 bases and the J gene lost 0 bases, with 17 bases spanning the gap. The CDR3 has 17 residues. The germline V gene has CDR1 LNHDA and CDR2 SQIVND (reference sequence).

The chain recombines TRBV11-2 with TRBJ1-3, with D unresolved. The CDR3 contains 14 residues. Germline loops: CDR1 SGHAT, CDR2 FQNNGV. V dropped 7 bases and J dropped 4 bases, with 14 bases sitting between them. CDR3 sequence: CASTPRGSGNTIYF. The CDR3, as DNA: TGTGCCAGCACCCCCCGGGGTTCCGGAAACACCATATATTTT.

V is TRBV5-3 and J is TRBJ2-4; no clear D. TRBV5-3 is given ORF status, its function remaining uncertain. V was clipped by 0 bases and J by 4 bases, with 5 bases between them. The CDR3 has 13 residues. CDR3 sequence: CARSLGRKNIQYF. DNA for the CDR3: TGTGCCAGAAGCTTGGGCAGGAAAAACATTCAGTACTTC.

The V and J genes are TRBV7-2 and TRBJ2-7; 10 positions match TRBD1. The V segment lost 5 bases and the J segment 6 bases; nucleotides outside the gene matches: 13. CDR1 SGHTA and CDR2 FQGNSA come from the germline V gene. This CDR3 is 16 amino acids long. CDR3 amino acids: CASSPIPGTGAGEQYF. The CDR3 DNA is TGTGCCAGCAGCCCCATCCCTGGGACAGGGGCGGGCGAGCAGTACTTC.

The chain carries TRBV4-2 and TRBJ2-1; D is uncertain. There are 14 residues in the CDR3. V was cut by 0 bases and J by 5 bases, with 8 bases left in between. CDR1 LGHNA and CDR2 YNFKEQ come from the germline V gene. In nucleotides, the CDR3 is TGTGCCAGCAGCCAAGATAGAAGCGACAATGAGCAGTTCTTC. It translates to CASSQDRSDNEQFF.

The rearrangement joins TRBV9 to TRBJ2-5; 7 positions match TRBD2. The J segment lost 2 bases and the V segment lost 0 bases, leaving 7 bases of the junction unmatched. The CDR3 has 16 residues. CDR1 SGDLS and CDR2 YYNGEE come from the germline V gene. CDR3 sequence: CASSVGTSGAQETQYF. Here the CDR3 DNA reads TGTGCCAGCAGCGTAGGGACTAGTGGGGCTCAAGAGACCCAGTACTTC.

The chain has TRBV10-3 and TRBJ2-7, with 10 bases that match TRBD1. From germline, CDR1 is ENHRY and CDR2 SYGVKD. The CDR3 length is 13 residues. Trimming took 10 bases from V and 6 from J; bases not matched to a gene: 9. The CDR3 DNA sequence: TGTGCCAACGGACAGGGGGATTCAAGCGAGCAGTACTTC. Its protein product is CANGQGDSSEQYF.

V usage is TRBV4-2 and J usage is TRBJ2-7, with D perhaps matching TRBD2 (6 bases). CDR3 length: 13 amino acids. Germline loops: CDR1 LGHNA, CDR2 YNFKEQ. V lost 1 base and J lost 7, with 11 bases in between. CDR3 nucleotide sequence: TGTGCCAGCAGCCAAGGCCCCCGGGAGGAGCAGTACTTC. Residues: CASSQGPREEQYF.